This section outlines one TCR beta chain sequence together with its context. Its specific antigen is unknown. No much larger clone exists at a distance of one base, and base qualities are not known. The sample's time point, from its label and the paper: 24 months on ibrutinib. For TCR beta library preparation, about 2 micrograms of genomic DNA were extracted from the cryopreserved PBMCs. High-throughput TCR beta sequencing was performed on longitudinal blood samples from CLL patients receiving ibrutinib monotherapy. Patients were enrolled in a phase 2 open-label single-center ibrutinib monotherapy trial. The data derive from a study of cytotoxic CD8 clonotypes in ibrutinib-treated CLL (dated by TCRdb to 2020 to 2023). About the full investigation: In this cohort, around 15 patients were treatment-naive and ten to eleven were relapsed/refractory, while around 17 had unmutated IGHV. Every sample from remission and from progressive disease was obtained while the patients were still on ibrutinib. Cryopreserved peripheral blood mononuclear cells were obtained prior to treatment, at the time of response, and at either disease progression or sustained remission. Response samples were taken after a median of about a year on treatment, ranging from about 6 to 40 months. Longitudinal samples were available for about 30% of the roughly 90 trial participants. Samples averaged roughly 280,000 productive templates and some 91,000 productive rearrangements. Partial responses were observed in approximately 24 patients and complete responses in 2; after a median follow-up of roughly 72 months, remission was maintained in approximately 14 patients and progression was observed in roughly twelve. General study outcomes and caveats: Public clonotypes were rare and either shrank or stayed stable during treatment, and the rise in clonality at ibrutinib response reflected expansion of private clonotypes. Sampling times were not matched between sustained-remission and progressing patients, and lymph node repertoires were not studied. Baseline clonality exceeded that of age-matched healthy donors and correlated strongly with circulating CD8+ T-cell counts. Clonality increased at ibrutinib response, stayed stable in sustained remission, and fell back toward baseline at progression.

V is reduced by 5 bases and J by 3 bases, leaving a spacing of 2 bases between them. The CDR3 contains 11 residues, cysteine and phenylalanine counted. Solely the CDR3 DNA is kept, with 33 bases framed from the first base. CDR1 MNHEY and CDR2 SMNVEV were looked up in the germline V gene (reference sequence). Each clonotype received, on average, around 10x coverage in deep resolution sequencing performed on a MiSeq, where the target depth lay between 1 in 1 million and 1 in 200,000 T cells. The immunoSEQ hsTCRB Kit was used to generate the TCR beta libraries. Per the source publication's procedure: Data were analyzed with ImmunoSEQ Data Assistant and ImmunoSEQ Analyzer, with V, D and J genes assigned per IMGT definitions. Clonality, which ranges from 0 to 1, was calculated by subtracting the normalized Shannon entropy of productive rearrangement frequencies from one. Only overrepresented clonotypes making up at least 0.05% of the repertoire of each patient were included in the public clonotype analysis. Around 13 age-matched healthy donor repertoires from immuneACCESS were used as controls for clonality. This immuneACCESS table, as held by TCRdb, lists in-frame sequences with V and J called but not all clones. Of the missing ones, under half trace to an unresolved V gene in checked studies; the others have no known cause. For V, J and clone size, that table is used; D and trimming come from the DNA. This sample holds roughly 200,000 clones; 72% were observed only once. 13% of the sample lies in the top ten.

This receptor was taken from a human donor with chronic lymphocytic leukemia. The rearrangement combines TRBV27 with TRBJ2-1, with the D gene not confidently named. This material consisted of PBMCs, taken after 24 months of ibrutinib treatment. The sequenced DNA: TGTGCCAGCAGTAACTACAATGAGCAGTTCTTC. Translated, this is CASSNYNEQFF.